This entry lists 14 T cell receptor beta chains sequenced from one sample in a study of PD-1 blockade in classical Hodgkin lymphoma. Sequencing was performed with immunoSEQ multiplex PCR; in TCRdb, only in-frame clones are kept and a portion is missing. Among about 21,000 clones listed, 65% to 80% were seen once. Each patient's relapse followed autologous stem cell transplantation, and brentuximab vedotin exposure varied. The specimen was peripheral blood mononuclear cells (PBMCs), collected before the second cycle of nivolumab. The receptor source for this set is a human donor with classical Hodgkin lymphoma.

This sequence joins TRBV27 and TRBJ2-3, with D possibly matching TRBD1 (5 bases). From germline, CDR1 is MNHEY and CDR2 SMNVEV (reference sequence). The CDR3 is 13 residues long. The germline V and J ends were trimmed by 6 bases and 4 bases, with 11 bases remaining between them. CDR3: CASRGIGADTQYF. The CDR3 bases are TGTGCCAGCAGAGGGATAGGGGCAGATACGCAGTATTTT.

The chain combines TRBV18 with TRBJ1-2, with D uncertain. Germline CDR1 reads KGHSH; CDR2 reads LQKENI. V lost 2 bases and J lost 5, with 6 bases in between. The CDR3 length is 12 residues. CDR3 nucleotides: TGTGCCAGCTCACCAACGGAGTATGGCTACACCTTC. This encodes CASSPTEYGYTF.

This rearrangement joins TRBV7-2 to TRBJ2-7; D is possibly TRBD1 or TRBD2 (5 bases each). Looked up from germline, CDR1 is SGHTA and CDR2 is FQGNSA. With 5 bases removed from V and 3 bases from J, the gap between germline ends came to 17 bases. The CDR3 loop spans 15 amino acids. The CDR3 DNA is TGTGCCAGCAGCCGCGGGTTCGGGGCAGTCTACGAGCAGTACTTC. Encoded protein: CASSRGFGAVYEQYF. Variable domain in full (rest from reference TRBV7-2 and TRBJ2-7): GAGVSQSPSNKVTEKGKDVELRCDPISGHTALYWYRQSLGQGLEFLIYFQGNSAPDKSGLPSDRFSAERTGGSVSTLTIQRTQQEDSAVYLCASSRGFGAVYEQYFGPGTRLTVT.

This clone was seen only once. The chain links TRBV15 to TRBJ2-3, with D unresolved. Germline loops: CDR1 LNHNV, CDR2 YYDKDF (reference sequence). Trimming shortened V by 0 bases and J by 5 bases, and 6 bases separated the two germline ends. The CDR3 runs 13 residues. CDR3 nucleotide sequence: TGTGCCACCAGCAGAGATCCAGTAGATACGCAGTATTTT. This codes for CATSRDPVDTQYF.

The chain recombines TRBV11-3 with TRBJ2-1; 8 bases agree with TRBD2. Germline trimming cut 2 bases from V and 0 bases from J; bases unmatched to any gene: 3. From germline, CDR1 is SGHNT and CDR2 YENEEA. This CDR3 is 16 amino acids long. CDR3 in amino acids: CASSLISGSSYNEQFF. Here the CDR3 DNA reads TGTGCCAGCAGCTTAATCAGCGGGAGCTCCTACAATGAGCAGTTCTTC.

This clone occurred a few times. The J gene is TRBJ1-2, the V gene TRBV28, with 11 bases fitting TRBD1. With V trimmed by 10 bases and J by 8 bases, 9 bases remained unmatched. Germline values: CDR1 MDHEN, CDR2 SYDVKM. The CDR3 runs to 13 residues. The CDR3 reads CAITDRGRGGYTF. CDR3 DNA: TGTGCCATTACGGACAGGGGGCGAGGAGGCTACACCTTC.

The chain is built from TRBV11-2 and TRBJ2-3; 7 bases align to TRBD2. CDR3 length: 14 residues. Germline assignment: CDR1 SGHAT and CDR2 FQNNGV. Trimming removed 11 bases from V and 5 bases from J; junction bases left unmatched: 13. The CDR3, as DNA: TGTGCCTGTCAACTAGGGAGGGCAAGAGATACGCAGTATTTT. It specifies CACQLGRARDTQYF. Combining the CDR3 with reference TRBV11-2 and TRBJ2-3 gives the whole variable domain EAGVAQSPRYKIIEKRQSVAFWCNPISGHATLYWYQQILGQGPKLLIQFQNNGVVDDSQLPKDRFSAERLKGVDSTLKIQPAKLEDSAVYLCACQLGRARDTQYFGPGTRLTVL.

The chain carries TRBV13 and TRBJ2-1, with D maybe TRBD2 (5 bases). Per the germline V gene, CDR1 is PRHDT and CDR2 is FYEKMQ (reference sequence). V was clipped by 5 bases and J by 4 bases, with 9 bases between them. There are 13 residues in the CDR3. CDR3 loop: CASSTDYYNEQFF. In DNA, the CDR3 is TGTGCCAGCAGCACAGACTATTACAATGAGCAGTTCTTC.

The genes are TRBV6-5 and TRBJ2-2, with a possible D match to TRBD2 (5 bases). The CDR3 has 14 amino acids. V was clipped by 0 bases and J by 5 bases, with 7 bases between them. Germline V gives CDR1 MNHEY, CDR2 SVGAGI. The CDR3 nucleotides read TGTGCCAGCAGTTACTCAACTAGAACCGGGGAGCTGTTTTTT. It is translated as CASSYSTRTGELFF.

In regard to this clone: The conserved final phenylalanine or tryptophan is absent from the CDR3, which likely points to a read error. The DNA is left out, because the CDR3 cannot be placed on it with certainty; the CDR3 is given as TCRdb lists it. The chain uses TRBV21-1 and TRBJ2-7; TRBD1 is the table's D call, not checked against the DNA. TRBV21-1 is listed as a pseudogene. The CDR3 is 9 amino acids in total, end residues counted. CDR3 sequence: CASSKVWIR.

This clone was seen a few times. The genes are TRBV19 and TRBJ2-7, with D possibly being TRBD2 (6 bases). Between the trimmed V and J ends, which lost 2 bases and 6 bases, there was a span of 11 bases. Germline CDR1 is LNHDA and CDR2 is SQIVND (reference sequence). The CDR3 loop spans 13 amino acids. The CDR3 reads CASSITLGGEQYF. CDR3 nucleotide sequence: TGTGCCAGTAGTATAACCCTCGGGGGCGAGCAGTACTTC.

Relative to its sample, this clone is medium-sized. This chain connects TRBV28 to TRBJ2-1; TRBD2 agrees at 14 bases. The germline CDR1 and CDR2 sequences are MDHEN and SYDVKM. V shed 7 bases, J shed 8 bases, and the junction held 7 bases outside the gene matches. There are 15 residues in the CDR3. The CDR3 sequence is CASKSGTSGSYEQFF. In nucleotides, the CDR3 is TGTGCCAGCAAAAGCGGGACTAGCGGGAGCTATGAGCAGTTCTTC.

The genes are TRBV19 and TRBJ2-6; possible D gene TRBD2, 6 bases. CDR3 size: 17 residues. Per the germline V gene, CDR1 is LNHDA and CDR2 is SQIVND (reference sequence). V was pared by 6 bases and J by 2 bases, with 17 bases between. The CDR3 loop is CASSQSGRDPGANVLTF. CDR3 nucleotide sequence: TGTGCCAGTAGCCAAAGTGGGCGGGACCCTGGGGCCAACGTCCTGACTTTC.

This chain links TRBV29-1 with TRBJ1-1, with TRBD1 matching over 8 bases. Germline CDR1 reads SQVTM; CDR2 reads ANQGSEA. The CDR3 length is 17 residues. V lost 5 bases to trimming and J lost 0 bases; unmatched junction nucleotides: 14. CDR3 DNA: TGCAGCGTTCCAACGGGACAGGCGGCGAGGGTGAACACTGAAGCTTTCTTT. Its protein product is CSVPTGQAARVNTEAFF.